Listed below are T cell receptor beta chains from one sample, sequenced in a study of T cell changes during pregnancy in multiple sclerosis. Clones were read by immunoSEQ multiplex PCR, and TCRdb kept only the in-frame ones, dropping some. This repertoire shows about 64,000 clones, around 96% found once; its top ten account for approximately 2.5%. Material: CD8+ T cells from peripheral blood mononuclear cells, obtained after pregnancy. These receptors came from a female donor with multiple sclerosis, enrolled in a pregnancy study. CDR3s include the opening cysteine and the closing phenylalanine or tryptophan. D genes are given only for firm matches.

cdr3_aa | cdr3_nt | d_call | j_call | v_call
CASSPPGETQYF | TGTGCCAGCAGCCCCCCGGGTGAGACCCAGTACTTC | . | TRBJ2-5 | TRBV13
CASSQTQYNEQFF | TGTGCCAGCAGTCAGACTCAATACAATGAGCAGTTCTTC | . | TRBJ2-1 | TRBV6-5
CASSPSSGGNYNEQFF | TGTGCCAGTAGTCCTTCTTCGGGAGGGAATTACAATGAGCAGTTCTTC | TRBD2 | TRBJ2-1 | TRBV19
CASRPDSSYNEQFF | TGTGCCAGCAGACCCGACAGTTCCTACAATGAGCAGTTCTTC | . | TRBJ2-1 | TRBV14
CASSQESTASNQPQHF | TGTGCCAGCAGCCAAGAATCAACAGCTAGCAATCAGCCCCAGCATTTT | . | TRBJ1-5 | TRBV4-2
CASSKGQGARAEAFF | TGTGCCAGCAGCAAGGGACAGGGGGCTCGCGCTGAAGCTTTCTTT | TRBD1 | TRBJ1-1 | TRBV7-2
CASSLGTGYNEQFF | TGTGCCAGCAGCTTAGGGACAGGGTACAATGAGCAGTTCTTC | TRBD1 | TRBJ2-1 | TRBV7-6
CASSLLAGDNEQFF | TGTGCTAGCAGCTTACTAGCGGGAGACAATGAGCAGTTCTTC | TRBD2 | TRBJ2-1 | TRBV7-7
CASSQGRGGFYEQYF | TGCGCCAGCAGCCAAGGACGGGGGGGATTCTACGAGCAGTACTTC | TRBD2 | TRBJ2-7 | TRBV4-3
CASSQEASTNQRELFF | TGCGCCAGCAGCCAAGAGGCTAGTACCAATCAAAGGGAGCTGTTTTTT | . | TRBJ2-2 | TRBV4-1
CASRGLAGGNEQYF | TGTGCCAGTAGAGGACTAGCGGGAGGGAACGAGCAGTACTTC | TRBD2 | TRBJ2-7 | TRBV19
CASISGGYGNTIYF | TGTGCCAGCATCTCGGGAGGGTATGGAAACACCATATATTTT | . | TRBJ1-3 | TRBV5-8